The following is a T cell receptor (beta chain) sequence with its context. Its binding antigen is unknown. No base quality values were provided; no much bigger clone lies one nucleotide off. This sample stems from a study of T-cell memory formation after mild COVID-19 (dated by TCRdb to about 2021). Study-wide context: TCR sequence clusters from the two donors were found to be largely donor specific. Longitudinal TCRalpha and TCRbeta repertoire sequencing tracked T-cell clones expanding and contracting after mild COVID-19 in a couple of donors. The cohort was made up of two young adult volunteers, one female and one male, who were previously healthy. Summary of the overall study and its limitations: Whether the second-wave clones peaking on day 37 were SARS-CoV-2 specific was not confirmed. Some responding clones were detected in pre-infection memory, suggesting pre-existing cross-reactive memory T cells joined the SARS-CoV-2 response. Only a couple of mild cases were covered in the study, and larger cohorts including severe cases with pre-infection samples were considered necessary. Contracting CD4+ clones were located mainly in the CM and EM memory subsets, whereas CD8+ clones were found to be enriched in EMRA. Clones contracting from day 15 to 85 had balanced CD4/CD8 phenotypes, while a second wave expanding from day 15 to 37 was biased towards CD4+.

Ficoll-Paque density gradient centrifugation was used to isolate PBMCs. Instrument used: Illumina NovaSeq 6000. cDNA libraries for TCRalpha and TCRbeta were prepared by 5'RACE using constant-segment primers, with sample barcodes and unique molecular identifiers added. RNA was extracted from every sample with Trizol reagent. Amplification of the libraries took two PCR steps, and the second step added a second sample barcode plus Illumina TruSeq adapters. Sequencing of the libraries was done on an Illumina NovaSeq, producing 2 x 150 bp paired-end reads. Processing in the source paper ran as follows. With migec v1.2.7, reads were demultiplexed and then collapsed into UMI-guided consensus sequences. Using mixcr v2.1.11, UMI consensuses were aligned to TRA and TRB V and J templates and then assembled into clonotypes. A clonotype was counted as expanded or contracted only when both edgeR and NoisET called the clonotype significant, with the noise models trained on biological replicates. For edgeR calls, the cutoffs were a false discovery rate-adjusted p below 0.01 and a log2 fold-change threshold of 1. As an exploratory analysis of dynamics, PCA with hierarchical clustering was applied to max-normalized trajectories of the 1000 most abundant clonotypes. The CD4 or CD8 phenotype of responding clones was assigned using the separately sequenced CD4+ and CD8+ repertoires. TCRdb reanalyzed the raw reads on its own, using fastp at Q25 for trimming and MiXCR for clone calling, and kept in-frame beta chains. Rows with a matching CDR3 protein are joined into one entry that keeps the most common DNA and genes. These V and J calls are TCRdb output, not the study's own analysis. The sample table records roughly 110,000 distinct CDR3 sequences; around 15% of these occur just once. 39% of the sample rests with the top ten.

The CDR1 and CDR2 encoded by the germline V gene are MRHNA and SNTAGT. At the junction V is shortened by 3 bases and J by 3 bases, with 11 bases in between. The CDR3 has 14 amino acids, counting the end cysteine and phenylalanine. Just CDR3 DNA is preserved here, 42 bases in frame from base 1. The sequenced sample consisted of PBMCs or a T cell subset sorted from them (not recorded which). The sequence was obtained from a man aged 18 to 29 who had mild COVID-19 (a few samples of this study predate the infection). The sample titles of this study are shuffled in the database, so cell type and time point are left out; the donor was told from shared clones. The sequence is built from TRBV6-4 and TRBJ1-1; TRBD1 could be the D gene, as 6 bases match. For the CDR3, the sequence is CASSEGGEDTEAFF. DNA sequence: TGTGCCAGCAGTGAAGGGGGGGAGGACACTGAAGCTTTCTTT.